This TCR beta chain was recorded in a study of long-term antiretroviral therapy in people with HIV. This CDR3 is 16 amino acids long. Unmatched junction bases numbered 4, after V lost 0 bases and J lost 1 base. Germline V gives CDR1 SGDLS, CDR2 YYNGEE. With survey level as its setting, the immunoSEQ assay was v3.0. Sequencing used immunoSEQ multiplex PCR; TCRdb keeps in-frame clones, though not all of them. The sample lists around 15,000 clones; 77% were seen once. Study-wide results and limits: Upon ART, diversity increased but remained lower than transplant donor controls.

Comment on this clone: What it recognizes is unknown.

The sequences come from unsorted PBMCs, collected 2.1 years after starting antiretroviral therapy. This sequence joins TRBV9 and TRBJ1-1; 9 nucleotides match TRBD1. The receptor was derived from a man in his forties or fifties with HIV. The CDR3 loop is CASSVVGTGTNTEAFF. As DNA, the CDR3 is TGTGCCAGCAGCGTAGTAGGGACAGGGACGAACACTGAAGCTTTCTTT.